The clone carrying this T cell receptor (beta chain) was detected only a few times. The antigen remains undetermined. This sample was included in a study of T cells after yellow fever vaccination. TCRdb independently ran MiXCR on the 5' RACE reads; one entry per CDR3 protein. The sample gives 180,000 or so distinct CDR3 sequences, about 10% of which show up once; 36% is in the top ten. Study findings and constraints: Faster peaking, at day 5 versus 15, marked a secondary response that was weaker. Reappearance after the booster was seen for most primary-vaccination clones, at about 95% CD4 and around 88% CD8.

This TCR was sampled from a man aged 18 to 30 who received the YFV17D yellow fever vaccine. The sequenced sample was CD8+ T cells sorted from PBMCs, obtained 15 days after the yellow fever booster vaccination.

The CDR3 reads CASSHQGLATETQYF. The DNA of the CDR3 is TGCGCCAGCAGTCACCAAGGACTAGCAACAGAGACCCAGTACTTC. The chain has TRBV23-1 and TRBJ2-5, with 8 bases identical to TRBD2. TRBV23-1 is treated as an ORF (open reading frame) with a function not yet certain. Losses at the gene ends were 3 bases for V and 4 bases for J; bases not matched to a gene: 7. The CDR3 consists of 15 residues.